This T cell receptor beta chain was found in a study of OX40 agonist ivuxolimab in advanced cancers. Using immunoSEQ multiplex PCR, the repertoire was profiled, and TCRdb retains in-frame clones only, with some absent. Of some 25,000 clones listed, 82% were seen once; the top ten hold 21%. As for this clone: The antigen remains undetermined.

Findings and limits, study-wide: At 0.1 to 3.0 mg/kg, clonal expansion of CD4+ and CD8+ blood T cells had occurred by week 6. Among T cells, CD8+ cells averaged more expanded clones than CD4+ cells. Undetermined was the antigen specificity of the expanded peripheral T cells. Among the lowest levels of clonal expansion were found in partial responders at 0.1-3.0 mg/kg.

This receptor was taken from an adult with an advanced solid tumor such as melanoma, head and neck, liver or kidney cancer. The source material was CD4+ or CD8+ T cells sorted from blood, sampled in a trial of the OX40 agonist ivuxolimab.

DNA for the CDR3: TGTGCCAGCAGCCGATCTTGGACTAGCGGGAGTGCAGATACGCAGTATTTT. Its translation: CASSRSWTSGSADTQYF. The gene calls are TRBV11-2 and TRBJ2-3; 13 bases fit TRBD2. Germline V gives CDR1 SGHAT, CDR2 FQNNGV. Trimming removed 5 bases from V and 4 bases from J; junction bases left unmatched: 9. The CDR3 is 17 amino acids.